The 5 T cell receptor beta chains below all came from one sample that was sequenced in a study of shared clonotypes between healthy human individuals (dated by TCRdb to the early 2020s). Libraries were constructed by the immunoSEQ multiplex PCR assay. TCRdb took over this immuneACCESS table, retaining in-frame rearrangements with V and J assigned. Such tables are incomplete; in checked studies, under half of the missing clones stem from an unresolved V gene, and the remainder is unexplained. This sample lists roughly 320,000 clones; around nine tenths were detected once. Roughly 17% of the sample goes to the ten largest clones. Specimen: memory CD8+ T cells sorted from blood. The sample's cell subset or site label is to be understood as: CD45RO+ cells pooled with CCR7-negative TemRA cells. These receptors all come from a man aged 18-30 years in good health.

This chain uses TRBV5-6 with TRBJ2-1; TRBD2 is a possible D gene (6 bases). The CDR3 runs to 12 residues. Germline V gene lookup returns CDR1 SGHDT and CDR2 YYEEEE. Trimming took off 2 bases at V and 10 bases at J, with 10 bases between the two ends. The CDR3 spells CASSFQGGEQFF. The CDR3 DNA reads TGTGCCAGCAGCTTCCAGGGAGGCGAGCAGTTCTTC.

This clone was detected a few times. V usage is TRBV19 and J usage is TRBJ2-7, with TRBD1 matching over 7 bases. Germline V gene data show CDR1 as LNHDA and CDR2 as SQIVND (reference sequence). The CDR3 consists of 14 residues. J gave up 3 bases and V 7 bases, and 9 bases lay outside the gene matches. CDR3 protein: CASTSGQDFYEQYF. The CDR3 region has the DNA TGTGCCAGTACCTCAGGACAGGACTTCTACGAGCAGTACTTC.

The chain employs TRBV4-2 and TRBJ1-3; the D is unclear. The germline gives CDR1 LGHNA, CDR2 YNFKEQ. V was shortened by 5 bases and J by 0 bases, with 11 bases between the two germline ends. The CDR3 consists of 15 residues. The CDR3 bases are TGTGCCAGCAGCTCTTCCCGCGGCTCTGGAAACACCATATATTTT. This sequence encodes CASSSSRGSGNTIYF.

This chain uses TRBV6-5 with TRBJ1-2; D is ambiguous. Per the germline V gene, CDR1 is MNHEY and CDR2 is SVGAGI. The V and J ends lost 6 bases and 5 bases respectively, with 13 bases between them. This CDR3 has 13 residues. The DNA for the CDR3 is TGTGCCAGCAGCGAGATAATCGGATATGGCTACACCTTC. Protein sequence: CASSEIIGYGYTF.

This chain uses TRBV7-9 with TRBJ1-5; 12 positions match TRBD1. The junction had 4 bases not matched to a gene; V was cut back by 3 bases and J by 7 bases. This CDR3 has 15 amino acids. The germline CDR1 and CDR2 sequences are SEHNR and FQNEAQ (reference sequence). The CDR3 sequence is CASSLGQGASQPQHF. The CDR3 DNA is TGTGCCAGCAGCTTGGGACAGGGGGCAAGCCAGCCCCAGCATTTT.